This T cell receptor beta chain originates from a study of control samples from healthy donors and cancer patients. The germline V gene has CDR1 MDHEN and CDR2 SYDVKM. J lost 6 bases, V lost 5 bases, and 9 bases had no gene match. The CDR3 contains 15 residues. The assay was immunoSEQ multiplex PCR, and TCRdb's table has in-frame clones only and misses some. The sample carries about 130,000 clones, roughly 92% recorded once. This clonotype was obtained from a man older than 75 with head and neck cancer. Sequencing used PBMCs. The chain couples TRBV28 to TRBJ2-2, with 7 positions matching TRBD1. DNA of the CDR3: TGTGCCAGCAGTCACACAGGGGAGAGGGCCGGGGAGCTGTTTTTT. It is translated as CASSHTGERAGELFF.